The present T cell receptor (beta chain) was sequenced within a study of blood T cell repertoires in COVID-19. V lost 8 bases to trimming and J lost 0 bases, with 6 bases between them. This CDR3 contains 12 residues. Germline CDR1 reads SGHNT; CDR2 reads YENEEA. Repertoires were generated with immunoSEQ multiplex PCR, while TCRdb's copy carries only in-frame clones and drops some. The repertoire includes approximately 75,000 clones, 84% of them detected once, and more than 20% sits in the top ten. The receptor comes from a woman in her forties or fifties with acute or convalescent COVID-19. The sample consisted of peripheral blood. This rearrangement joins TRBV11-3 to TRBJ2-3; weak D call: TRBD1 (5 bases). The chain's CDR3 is CASSGSTDTQYF. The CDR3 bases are TGTGCCAGCTCAGGGAGCACAGATACGCAGTATTTT.